This T cell receptor (beta chain) came from a study of cytomegalovirus exposure and HLA in healthy donors. The V and J ends lost 4 bases and 0 bases respectively, with 11 bases between them. This CDR3 region has 16 residues. CDR1 is SGHRS and CDR2 is YFSETQ in the germline V gene. Amplification used 60 Vbeta primers and 13 Jbeta primers. Profiled with immunoSEQ multiplex PCR; TCRdb holds only in-frame clones, not every one. The sample has approximately 180,000 clones, approximately 70% seen once. About this clone: Its target is not known.

Overall study findings and caveats: Rarity characterized most TCR sequences, yet some public TCRs appeared in many donors. Reports indicated that the classifier achieved high specificity and sensitivity in diagnosing cytomegalovirus status. Immune exposure data for these donors was limited to CMV serostatus.

The rearrangement joins TRBV5-1 to TRBJ1-6; D gene ambiguous. This sequence was found in a woman aged 30 to 39 in good health and CMV-seronegative. The sample consisted of PBMCs. The CDR3 DNA reads TGCGCCAGCAGCCCGGTGGGGAGCTCCTATAATTCACCCCTCCACTTT. Its translation: CASSPVGSSYNSPLHF.